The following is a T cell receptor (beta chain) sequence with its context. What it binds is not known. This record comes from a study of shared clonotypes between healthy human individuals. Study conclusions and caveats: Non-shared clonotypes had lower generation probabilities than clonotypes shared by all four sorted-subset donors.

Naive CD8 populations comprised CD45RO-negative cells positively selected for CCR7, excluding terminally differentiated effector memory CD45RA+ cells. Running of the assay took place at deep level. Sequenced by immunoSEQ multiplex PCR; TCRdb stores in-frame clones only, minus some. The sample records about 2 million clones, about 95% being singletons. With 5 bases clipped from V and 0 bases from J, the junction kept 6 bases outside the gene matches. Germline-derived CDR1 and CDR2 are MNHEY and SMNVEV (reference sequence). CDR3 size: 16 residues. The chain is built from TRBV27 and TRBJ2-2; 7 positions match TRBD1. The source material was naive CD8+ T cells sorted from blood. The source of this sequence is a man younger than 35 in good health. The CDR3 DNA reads TGTGCCAGCAGTCCATGGGACAGCCCGAACACCGGGGAGCTGTTTTTT. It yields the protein CASSPWDSPNTGELFF.